This is a list of T cell receptor beta chains from one sample in a study of technical replicates of blood from a few donors. Repertoires were generated with immunoSEQ multiplex PCR, while TCRdb's copy carries only in-frame clones and drops some. The sample lists some 50,000 clones, about 93% occurring once. Sample: T cells isolated from PBMCs. All receptors come from a human donor in good health. CDR3s include the opening cysteine and the closing phenylalanine or tryptophan. Each record gives: V gene, clone size, CDR3 protein. Only part of the rows carry a size: once, few, many, or a class if the clone is expanded.

TRBV18,.,CASSGPLNQPQHF
TRBV5-1,.,CASTPSLSTGGYTF
TRBV6-5,.,CASSYSTRLTEAFF
TRBV5-1,.,CASSSAMNTEAFF
TRBV7-8,.,CASSWGGAEDTQYF
TRBV18,.,CASSPYEGLAGVGTGELFF
TRBV9,.,CASSAGTSGGIAKNIQYF
TRBV28,.,CASSFSGELFF
TRBV7-9,.,CASSQSGVVKNIQYF
TRBV5-1,.,CASSLGQRSGANVLTF
TRBV6-5,.,CANHNSSGRKGEQFF
TRBV10-1,few,CASSEFVFDTQYF
TRBV29-1,.,CSVMTVYSYEQYF
TRBV7-9,.,CASSFGRGTYNEQFF
TRBV7-2,.,CASSLVVAPGQYF
TRBV5-1,.,CASSLDRTTEAFF
TRBV10-3,.,CAISESRDRSTAFF
TRBV7-9,.,CASSYYGGSGSGNEQFF
TRBV29-1,.,CSVVLVGQTNTEAFF